This TCR beta chain was identified during a study of CD8+ T cells in alopecia areata. The overall study: Oral tofacitinib, 5 to 10 mg twice daily, was given in an open-label trial. Whole-study findings and limits: Scalp samples also yield sequences of resident alphabeta T cells from normal skin.

Alopecia areata patients gave lesional scalp punch biopsies and peripheral blood samples. Worth noting for this clone: The antigen is unknown.

The germline CDR1 and CDR2 sequences are SQVTM and ANQGSEA. CDR3 size: 12 residues. V lost 6 bases and J lost 5, with 11 bases in between. Following extraction, RNA underwent reverse transcription to cDNA, which served as the sequencing template. Sequenced by immunoSEQ multiplex PCR; TCRdb stores in-frame clones only, minus some. The table includes 120,000 or so clones, around 50% detected once. The chain carries TRBV29-1 and TRBJ2-1; D is uncertain. Source: CD4+ T cells sorted from blood, taken at week 0. This receptor was obtained from a human donor with alopecia areata. Here the CDR3 DNA reads TGCAGCGTCGGACGAGTCAACAATGAGCAGTTCTTC. It yields the protein CSVGRVNNEQFF.